The 32 T cell receptor beta chains presented below share a single source sample, sequenced in a study of CD8 T cells in ankylosing spondylitis. Each CDR3 protein gets one entry after TCRdb re-called the 5' RACE reads with MiXCR. The profile covers around 340,000 distinct CDR3 sequences, with 14% to 15% appearing a single time and about 1.1% taken by the ten largest. Sequenced sample: blood, either unsorted or a sorted T cell fraction (not recorded which). Receptors were obtained from a male donor with ankylosing spondylitis or in good health (not recorded which).

V and J are TRBV10-3 and TRBJ2-5; D unresolved. Trimming took 2 bases from V and 4 from J, leaving 11 bases between them. Germline assignment: CDR1 ENHRY and CDR2 SYGVKD. The CDR3 totals 14 residues. Here the CDR3 DNA reads TGTGCCATCAGTGAGAGGATCCTACTAGAGACCCAGTACTTC. This gives the protein CAISERILLETQYF.

This clonotype was counted between two and nine times. This chain connects TRBV7-9 to TRBJ2-1; D is possibly TRBD1 (6 bases). CDR3 size: 15 residues. The V end lost 4 bases, the J end lost 6 bases, and 16 bases lay between the germline ends. Germline loops: CDR1 SEHNR, CDR2 FQNEAQ (reference sequence). CDR3 residues: CASSSRWGQINEQFF. DNA of the CDR3: TGTGCCAGCAGCTCCAGATGGGGGCAGATCAATGAGCAGTTCTTC.

CDR3 region: CSAQGRQGNTGELFF. In DNA form, the CDR3 reads TGCAGTGCCCAAGGGAGGCAGGGGAACACCGGGGAGCTGTTTTTT. This chain joins TRBV20-1 and TRBJ2-2; a possible D gene is TRBD2 (6 bases). Trimming took 6 bases from V and 1 from J, leaving 15 bases between them. This CDR3 is built from 15 residues. Germline assignment: CDR1 DFQATT and CDR2 SNEGSKA (reference sequence).

This clonotype appeared a few times. This chain links TRBV28 with TRBJ2-7; D gene uncertain. The germline V and J ends were trimmed by 6 bases and 3 bases, with 15 bases remaining between them. The CDR3 runs to 14 residues. Germline-derived CDR1 and CDR2 are MDHEN and SYDVKM. The CDR3 region has the DNA TGTGCCAGCAGGAGCTCGGGCCTCAACTACGAGCAGTACTTC. Its translation: CASRSSGLNYEQYF. The complete variable domain, with remaining parts taken from reference TRBV28 and TRBJ2-7, reads DVKVTQSSRYLVKRTGEKVFLECVQDMDHENMFWYRQDPGLGLRLIYFSYDVKMKEKGDIPEGYSVSREKKERFSLILESASTNQTSMYLCASRSSGLNYEQYFGPGTRLTVT.

The V call is TRBV5-1, the J call TRBJ2-7; unclear D gene. The germline V gene encodes CDR1 SGHRS and CDR2 YFSETQ. The CDR3 totals 14 residues. Trimming stripped 0 bases from V and 3 bases from J, with 10 bases between. CDR3 in amino acids: CASSLGSGRYEQYF. The CDR3 nucleotides are TGCGCCAGCAGCTTGGGCTCGGGCCGCTACGAGCAGTACTTC.

V and J are TRBV29-1 and TRBJ2-5, with D perhaps TRBD1 (5 bases). Germline V lookup: CDR1 SQVTM, CDR2 ANQGSEA. V shed 7 bases and J shed 5 bases, with 14 bases lying between them. The CDR3 is 12 residues long. CDR3 region: CSGKGVRETQYF. The CDR3 DNA reads TGCAGCGGGAAAGGGGTTCGGGAGACCCAGTACTTC.

This chain links TRBV11-2 with TRBJ2-1; TRBD2 agrees at 7 bases. The CDR3 contains 17 residues. Germline-derived CDR1 and CDR2 are SGHAT and FQNNGV. Trimming at V came to 0 bases and at J to 0 bases, leaving 5 bases not matched to a gene. CDR3 DNA sequence: TGTGCCAGCAGCTTAGATTTGGCTAGCGGCTCCTACAATGAGCAGTTCTTC. It is translated as CASSLDLASGSYNEQFF.

This clonotype was picked up many times. The chain uses TRBV7-8 and TRBJ2-1; D possibly matches TRBD1 or TRBD2 (5 bases each). This CDR3 comprises 18 residues. CDR1 SGHVS and CDR2 FQNEAQ come from the germline V gene. V was trimmed by 1 base and J by 2 bases, leaving 18 bases between them. Written as DNA, the CDR3 is TGTGCCAGCAGCTTAGTCGTCCGGGGCCCGAAGACCTACAATGAGCAGTTCTTC. It yields the protein CASSLVVRGPKTYNEQFF.

This clonotype was detected a few times. CDR3 loop: CASSLSAGEHNEQFF. The CDR3 DNA reads TGCGCCAGCAGCTTGTCAGCGGGAGAGCACAATGAGCAGTTCTTC. This chain joins TRBV5-1 and TRBJ2-1; 8 positions agree with TRBD2. CDR1 is SGHRS and CDR2 is YFSETQ in the germline V gene. This CDR3 spans 15 amino acids. Losses at the gene ends were 1 base for V and 5 bases for J; bases not matched to a gene: 5.

In this sample, this clonotype turned up a few times. V is TRBV10-2 and J is TRBJ2-1; D perhaps matches TRBD2 (5 bases). V lost 3 bases and J 9 bases, leaving 12 bases between the germline ends. The CDR3 has 13 amino acids. Germline V lookup: CDR1 WSHSY, CDR2 SAAADI. CDR3 nucleotide sequence: TGCGCCAGCAGTGAAGCTAGCAGGAGTGAGCAGTTCTTC. This gives the protein CASSEASRSEQFF.

The chain recombines TRBV12-3 or TRBV12-4 with TRBJ2-7; D not resolved. The CDR3 is 14 amino acids. The V gene lost 1 base and the J gene lost 2 bases, with 9 bases spanning the gap. The CDR3 coding sequence is TGTGCCAGCAGTTTAGGTTTCCGTCCCTACGAGCAGTACTTC. It codes for CASSLGFRPYEQYF.

The chain carries TRBV5-1 and TRBJ2-7; D might be TRBD2 (6 bases). The CDR3 covers 17 residues. Trimming pared 5 bases from V and 2 bases from J, leaving 23 bases between. From germline, CDR1 is SGHRS and CDR2 YFSETQ. CDR3 bases: TGCGCCAGCAGGCCCCCAGGTTTGGAGGGACGTACCTACGAGCAGTACTTC. Translated: CASRPPGLEGRTYEQYF.

In its sample, this clonotype was seen a few times. J is TRBJ2-1 and V is TRBV7-2; tentative D call: TRBD2 (5 bases). The germline V gene encodes CDR1 SGHTA and CDR2 FQGNSA. CDR3 size: 14 residues. V lost 5 bases to trimming and J lost 4 bases, with 12 bases between them. The CDR3 is CASSPDYLYNEQFF. The CDR3 coding sequence is TGTGCCAGCAGCCCAGACTACCTTTACAATGAGCAGTTCTTC.

This clonotype came up a few times. The chain uses TRBV3-1 and TRBJ2-2, with unresolved D. In germline, CDR1 is LGHDT, CDR2 YNNKEL (reference sequence). The CDR3 extends over 14 amino acids. V dropped 0 bases and J dropped 6 bases, with 8 bases sitting between them. CDR3 in DNA: TGTGCCAGCAGCCAAGATCAGGTACCCGGGGAGCTGTTTTTT. Its translation: CASSQDQVPGELFF.

V usage is TRBV29-1 and J usage is TRBJ2-3; D is undetermined. This CDR3 has 12 residues. Deletions cut 3 bases from V and 9 bases from J, with 13 bases between. Germline CDR1 and CDR2: SQVTM and ANQGSEA. The CDR3 DNA reads as TGCAGCGTTGACTTCCGAGGTGGGACGCAGTATTTT. Protein product: CSVDFRGGTQYF.

This clonotype has a handful of counts. This chain links TRBV10-3 with TRBJ1-2, with D unclear. Trimming took 4 bases from V and 1 from J, leaving 7 bases between them. The CDR3 runs 13 residues. CDR1 is ENHRY and CDR2 is SYGVKD in the germline V gene. Here the CDR3 reads CAISGQINYGYTF. In DNA form, the CDR3 reads TGTGCCATCAGTGGGCAAATTAACTATGGCTACACCTTC.

V usage is TRBV20-1 and J usage is TRBJ2-2, with 11 nucleotides matching TRBD1. J lost 4 bases, V lost 1 base, and 2 bases had no gene match. The CDR3 extends over 15 amino acids. From germline, CDR1 is DFQATT and CDR2 SNEGSKA (reference sequence). CDR3 DNA sequence: TGCAGTGCTAGAGCCGGGACAGGGGGCACCGGGGAGCTGTTTTTT. Protein product: CSARAGTGGTGELFF.

The chain has TRBV12-3 or TRBV12-4 and TRBJ2-1; TRBD2 aligns across 10 bases. This CDR3 region has 14 residues. J was trimmed by 7 bases and V by 6 bases; bases with no gene match: 6. The CDR3, as DNA: TGTGCCAGCAGCTCAGCGGGAGGGAATAATGAGCAGTTCTTC. It is translated as CASSSAGGNNEQFF.

This clonotype was seen a few times. The rearrangement links TRBV29-1 to TRBJ2-4; the D call may be TRBD1 or TRBD2 (5 bases each). Germline V lookup: CDR1 SQVTM, CDR2 ANQGSEA. V lost 4 bases, J lost 1 base, and 14 bases lay in between. The CDR3 runs to 15 residues. CDR3 nucleotide sequence: TGCAGCGTTGTAGATCGAGGGGACGCCAAAAACATTCAGTACTTC. Translating gives CSVVDRGDAKNIQYF.

This clonotype occurred a few times. V is TRBV5-4 and J is TRBJ2-5, with a tentative D call TRBD2 (7 bases). CDR3 length: 14 residues. V was trimmed by 4 bases and J by 5 bases, leaving 15 bases between them. Germline V CDR1 and CDR2: SGHNT, YYREEE (reference sequence). The DNA for the CDR3 is TGTGCCAGCAGCGGGGGGGCAGGGAGGGAGACCCAGTACTTC. It encodes CASSGGAGRETQYF.

The chain couples TRBV12-5 to TRBJ2-5, with TRBD2 as a possible D gene (5 bases). CDR3 length: 16 residues. Germline-derived CDR1 and CDR2 are LGHNT and FRNRAP. Trimming took off 1 base at V and 5 bases at J, with 17 bases between the two ends. The CDR3 here is CASGLGGLQRVETQYF. The CDR3 DNA follows: TGTGCTAGTGGTTTGGGCGGACTCCAAAGGGTGGAGACCCAGTACTTC.

The table lists this clonotype with many counts. This rearrangement joins TRBV5-1 to TRBJ1-6; D perhaps matches TRBD1 (6 bases). There are 14 residues in the CDR3. Germline CDR1 and CDR2: SGHRS and YFSETQ. Trimming pared 1 base from V and 10 bases from J, leaving 12 bases between. CDR3 bases: TGCGCCAGCAGCTTGCAGGGGCTGGGATCACCCCTCCACTTT. It translates to CASSLQGLGSPLHF.

The V call is TRBV4-1, the J call TRBJ2-7; maybe TRBD1 (6 bases). The length of the CDR3 is 14 residues. Germline V gene data show CDR1 as MGHRA and CDR2 as YSYEKL. The CDR3 bases are TGCGCGCCTGTCCGGGACACCTTTTTTTGGGAGCAGTACTTC. It specifies CAPVRDTFFWEQYF.

The genes are TRBV21-1 and TRBJ1-1; TRBD1, as called in the table, went unchecked against the DNA. TRBV21-1 is classified as a pseudogene. This CDR3 spans 16 amino acids. CDR3 nucleotide sequence: TGTGCCAGCAGCAAACCCCCTGGCAGGGCGAACACTGAAGCTTTCTTT. This sequence encodes CASSKPPGRANTEAFF.

V is TRBV7-6 and J is TRBJ2-3; D may match TRBD1 or TRBD2 (5 bases each). V lost 1 base and J 5 bases, leaving 16 bases between the germline ends. In germline, CDR1 is SGHVS, CDR2 FNYEAQ. The CDR3 spans 16 residues. The CDR3 bases are TGTGCCAGCAGCTTAGGAGGGGCCATCCCGTTAGATACGCAGTATTTT. It codes for CASSLGGAIPLDTQYF.

This clonotype occurred a few times. This chain links TRBV13 with TRBJ2-7; D is perhaps TRBD1 (5 bases). CDR3 length: 14 amino acids. V gave up 2 bases and J gave up 5 bases, with 13 bases separating them. Germline V gene data show CDR1 as PRHDT and CDR2 as FYEKMQ (reference sequence). As DNA, the CDR3 is TGTGCCAGCAGCTTAAACGGGCAGGGAAACGAGCAGTACTTC. Residues: CASSLNGQGNEQYF.

V gene TRBV29-1 combines with J gene TRBJ2-1; D tentatively fits TRBD1 or TRBD2 (5 bases each). The V and J ends lost 1 base and 8 bases respectively, with 9 bases between them. The CDR3 has 12 residues. CDR1 and CDR2 (germline): SQVTM, ANQGSEA. This CDR3 is CSVEGVGDEQFF. The DNA for the CDR3 is TGCAGCGTTGAAGGGGTGGGGGATGAGCAGTTCTTC.

The CDR3 DNA reads TGTGCCAGCAGCCAAGGGGACCAAGGGCCCTACGAGCAGTACTTC. As protein: CASSQGDQGPYEQYF. The genes are TRBV3-1 and TRBJ2-7; D could derive from TRBD1 or TRBD2 (5 bases each). Trimming left V 1 base short and J 2 bases short, with 12 bases between. This CDR3 spans 15 amino acids. Germline CDR1 and CDR2: LGHDT and YNNKEL (reference sequence).

A few counts support this clonotype. The rearrangement links TRBV12-5 to TRBJ2-5; tentatively, D is TRBD2 (5 bases). Deletions cut 6 bases from V and 4 bases from J, with 12 bases between. Germline V gene sequence: CDR1 LGHNT, CDR2 FRNRAP. The CDR3 extends over 13 amino acids. CDR3 sequence reads: CASGQLGGETQYF. The CDR3 DNA is TGTGCTAGTGGGCAACTAGGAGGAGAGACCCAGTACTTC.

This clonotype has at least ten counts. The chain combines TRBV3-1 with TRBJ1-1; D not certain. The germline gives CDR1 LGHDT, CDR2 YNNKEL (reference sequence). The CDR3 is made up of 14 amino acids. V was pared by 1 base and J by 1 base, with 7 bases between. The CDR3 region has the DNA TGTGCCAGCAGCCAAGCGCCCGAGAACACTGAAGCTTTCTTT. It yields the protein CASSQAPENTEAFF.

This clonotype turned up a few times. The chain has TRBV7-9 and TRBJ2-2, with D possibly TRBD2 on 5 matching bases. Trimming took 8 bases from V and 2 from J, leaving 12 bases between them. CDR3 length: 14 amino acids. Germline V gene data show CDR1 as SEHNR and CDR2 as FQNEAQ (reference sequence). The CDR3 DNA sequence: TGTGCCAGCGTACCAGACTACAACACCGGGGAGCTGTTTTTT. This encodes CASVPDYNTGELFF.

This chain's CDR3 is CSVSGGVISYGYTF. The CDR3 nucleotides are TGCAGCGTGTCCGGTGGGGTGATCTCCTATGGCTACACCTTC. The V gene is TRBV29-1, the J gene TRBJ1-2; D is undetermined. Germline V gene data show CDR1 as SQVTM and CDR2 as ANQGSEA. The V and J ends lost 6 bases and 4 bases respectively, with 18 bases between them. This CDR3 region has 14 residues.